This T cell receptor (beta chain) was sequenced for a study of CD8+CD57+ T cells in acquired aplastic anemia (dated by TCRdb to the late 2010s). Study-level background: Extracted DNA from sorted CD4+ and CD8+ cells averaged about 3 ug, ranging from about 0.17 to 30 ug. For healthy donor samples, the average read count was around 10 million for CD4+ cells and 11 million to 13 million for CD8+ cells. Overall results and qualifications from the work: Although some 28 CD8+ CDR3 sequences were shared by patients and controls, these sequences appeared highly expressed in patients and within the immunodominant clones of patients. No significant difference in CD8+ Simpson's diversity was found between patients and healthy controls (P=0.060).

The CDR3 measures 15 amino acids from cysteine to phenylalanine. CDR3 DNA only is kept here, 45 bases in frame from base 1. V is cut by 4 bases and J by 0 bases, and the space between the germline ends is 13 bases. The CDR1 and CDR2 encoded by the germline V gene are SGDLS and YYNGEE. Genomic DNA was used as template for profiling of TCR beta VDJ combinations and CDR3 sequences. TCR repertoire sequencing was run on an Illumina HiSeq 2000. Per the authors' processing: Repertoire assessment relied on Simpson's diversity index, CDR3 size and DJ length profiles, and TRBV/TRBJ rearrangement plots. The most abundant DNA sequence in the deep sequencing data was defined as the immunodominant clone. CDR3 amino acid sequences were checked for sharing across subjects and were also compared against the VDJdb database and published repertoires. Starting from the raw public reads, TCRdb applied fastp trimming at Q25, assembled clones with MiXCR and retained in-frame beta chains. For every CDR3 protein sequence, its rows merge into one entry that carries the most common genes and DNA. Here the V and J calls rest on TCRdb's processing, not on the authors' analysis. The sample table shows fewer than 250,000 distinct CDR3 sequences, and around 59% are seen once. Approximately 15% of the sample is taken by the ten largest.

In this study, sorted CD4+ and CD8+ T cells from the blood of healthy subjects and of severe aplastic anemia patients had their TCR repertoires deep-sequenced. Ficoll-Paque density gradient centrifugation was used to isolate peripheral blood mononuclear cells. Before DNA was extracted, CD4+ and CD8+ T cells were sorted using either FACS or magnetic beads. At least ten counts were recorded for this clonotype. Its antigen is unknown. No base-level quality is on record; no much larger clone is a single base apart. This clonotype was sampled from a human donor in good health, serving as a control. Recombination joined TRBV9 with TRBJ2-5, and TRBD2 may be the D gene, going by 6 matching bases. The sequencing sample was made of sorted CD4+, CD8+, or CD8+CD57+ T cells (not recorded which) from PBMCs. The DNA sequence follows: TGTGCCAGCAGCAGGGTGGGACTCTACCAAGAGACCCAGTACTTC. Translated, it gives CASSRVGLYQETQYF.